The 31 T cell receptor beta chains reported below all come from one sample, sequenced in a study of blood T cell repertoires in COVID-19. Assay: immunoSEQ multiplex PCR; the TCRdb copy retains only in-frame clones and omits some. The sample comprises 81,000 or so clones, 92% of which are singletons, and about 5.9% rests with the top ten. The source material was peripheral blood. All receptors come from an older woman with active COVID-19.

V is TRBV2 and J is TRBJ2-5; 9 nucleotides agree with TRBD1. The junction had 13 bases not matched to a gene; V was cut back by 5 bases and J by 3 bases. The CDR3 loop spans 17 amino acids. Germline CDR1 is SNHLY and CDR2 is FYNNEI. The CDR3 DNA reads TGTGCCAGCAGTAAGGACAGGGGTGGGGTCGGTAAAGAGACCCAGTACTTC. Encoded protein: CASSKDRGGVGKETQYF.

This clone appeared a single time. This chain connects TRBV29-1 to TRBJ2-1, with 7 nucleotides matching TRBD2. CDR1 is SQVTM and CDR2 is ANQGSEA in the germline V gene. The ends lost 4 bases at V and 7 bases at J; junction bases unmatched: 4. This CDR3 has 12 residues. This chain's CDR3 is CSVVASGNEQFF. The CDR3 DNA is TGCAGCGTTGTGGCTAGCGGAAATGAGCAGTTCTTC.

The genes are TRBV24-1 and TRBJ2-4; weak D call: TRBD1 (7 bases). The CDR3 totals 13 residues. V lost 5 bases, J lost 7 bases, and 11 bases lay in between. Looked up from germline, CDR1 is KGHDR and CDR2 is SFDVKD. The CDR3 DNA is TGTGCCACCAGTGGTCCAGGGGGGAACATTCAGTACTTC. The encoded protein is CATSGPGGNIQYF.

This clone occurred once. This chain joins TRBV28 and TRBJ2-3, with D maybe TRBD2 (5 bases). Germline V gene lookup returns CDR1 MDHEN and CDR2 SYDVKM. This CDR3 has 13 residues. V was clipped by 4 bases and J by 3 bases, with 8 bases between them. The CDR3 DNA sequence: TGTGCCAGCAGTTCGCGGACTACAGATACGCAGTATTTT. Residues: CASSSRTTDTQYF.

The V call is TRBV19, the J call TRBJ2-7, with D maybe TRBD2 (7 bases). The germline V gene has CDR1 LNHDA and CDR2 SQIVND (reference sequence). The CDR3 is 17 amino acids. V gave up 2 bases and J gave up 0 bases, with 17 bases separating them. In DNA form, the CDR3 reads TGTGCCAGTAGTATAAATTTTTGGGGGGGCGCCTCCTACGAGCAGTACTTC. It specifies CASSINFWGGASYEQYF.

CDR3: CASSLGQGGYTF. The CDR3, as DNA: TGTGCCAGCAGCTTGGGGCAGGGTGGCTACACCTTC. The J gene is TRBJ1-2, the V gene TRBV5-4; TRBD1 is a possible D gene (5 bases). Germline CDR1 and CDR2: SGHNT and YYREEE (reference sequence). The CDR3 sequence is 12 residues long. V shed 0 bases and J shed 7 bases, with 7 bases lying between them.

The V and J genes are TRBV5-1 and TRBJ2-3, with 7 bases that match TRBD1. Unmatched junction bases numbered 5, after V lost 4 bases and J lost 0 bases. The germline gives CDR1 SGHRS, CDR2 YFSETQ. This CDR3 is built from 15 residues. CDR3 DNA sequence: TGCGCCAGCAGCACGGGACAGACTAGCACAGATACGCAGTATTTT. Protein sequence: CASSTGQTSTDTQYF. The variable domain in full, completed from reference TRBV5-1 and TRBJ2-3, reads KAGVTQTPRYLIKTRGQQVTLSCSPISGHRSVSWYQQTPGQGLQFLFEYFSETQRNKGNFPGRFSGRQFSNSRSEMNVSTLELGDSALYLCASSTGQTSTDTQYFGPGTRLTVL.

The J gene is TRBJ2-1, the V gene TRBV19; D possibly corresponds to TRBD2 (6 bases). V was pared by 10 bases and J by 0 bases, with 10 bases between. The CDR3 is made up of 13 amino acids. Germline V CDR1 and CDR2: LNHDA, SQIVND (reference sequence). The chain's CDR3 is CATGLSSYNEQFF. CDR3 nucleotide sequence: TGTGCCACGGGACTGAGCTCCTACAATGAGCAGTTCTTC.

This clone has more than one count but fewer than ten. The rearrangement uses TRBV7-3 and TRBJ2-5; 10 bases are shared with TRBD2. V dropped 4 bases and J dropped 1; count of bases not matched to a gene: 3. Germline V gene lookup returns CDR1 SGHTA and CDR2 FQGTGA. There are 15 residues in the CDR3. The chain's CDR3 is CASSSLAGVQETQYF. Written as DNA, the CDR3 is TGTGCCAGCAGCTCTCTAGCGGGGGTCCAAGAGACCCAGTACTTC.

The V and J genes are TRBV19 and TRBJ2-7, with TRBD2 as a possible D gene (6 bases). Germline CDR1 is LNHDA and CDR2 is SQIVND (reference sequence). Deletions cut 4 bases from V and 3 bases from J, with 10 bases between. The CDR3 sequence is 13 residues long. This CDR3 reads CASSSQGGYEQYF. In DNA form, the CDR3 reads TGTGCCAGTAGTAGTCAGGGAGGCTACGAGCAGTACTTC.

The CDR3 nucleotides are TGTGCCAGCAGCTTATCATTGAACACTGAAGCTTTCTTT. Its protein product is CASSLSLNTEAFF. This sequence joins TRBV11-1 and TRBJ1-1; D ambiguous. The CDR3 loop spans 13 amino acids. Germline assignment: CDR1 SGHAT and CDR2 FQDESV (reference sequence). The V end lost 2 bases, the J end lost 0 bases, and 4 bases lay between the germline ends.

V usage is TRBV18 and J usage is TRBJ2-7; 11 bases are shared with TRBD1. The ends lost 5 bases at V and 3 bases at J; junction bases unmatched: 6. The CDR3 runs 15 residues. Germline V gene lookup returns CDR1 KGHSH and CDR2 LQKENI. CDR3 sequence (DNA): TGTGCCAGCTCAACATCCGGGACAGGGGGCTACGAGCAGTACTTC. Its protein is CASSTSGTGGYEQYF.

The chain has TRBV6-5 and TRBJ1-1, with D hard to call. CDR1 is MNHEY, CDR2 SVGAGI, per germline. V was pared by 6 bases and J by 1 base, with 12 bases between. The CDR3 runs to 14 residues. CDR3 sequence (DNA): TGTGCCAGCAGGGGGAGTCCAGAGAACACTGAAGCTTTCTTT. Its protein product is CASRGSPENTEAFF.

The CDR3 DNA follows: TGTGCCAGCAGCCAAACCGGGACTAGCGACACAGATACGCAGTATTTT. Its translation is CASSQTGTSDTDTQYF. The chain carries TRBV4-2 and TRBJ2-3; 10 positions match TRBD2. The CDR3 loop spans 16 amino acids. The germline CDR1 and CDR2 sequences are LGHNA and YNFKEQ. The V gene end was trimmed by 2 bases and the J gene end by 2 bases; junction bases not matched to a gene: 4.

The sample holds a few counts of this clone. The chain joins TRBV6-5 to TRBJ2-7; maybe TRBD2 (6 bases). The CDR3 is 12 amino acids. The germline V gene encodes CDR1 MNHEY and CDR2 SVGAGI. Between the trimmed V and J ends, which lost 11 bases and 2 bases, there was a span of 13 bases. The CDR3 sequence is CAGGTGPYEQYF. CDR3 in DNA: TGTGCCGGGGGGACTGGACCCTACGAGCAGTACTTC.

In this sample, this clone turned up once. The chain couples TRBV28 to TRBJ1-2; TRBD1 is a possible D gene (5 bases). Trimming took off 6 bases at V and 1 base at J, with 9 bases between the two ends. Germline loops: CDR1 MDHEN, CDR2 SYDVKM. The CDR3 has 13 amino acids. CDR3 protein: CASSPGLNYGYTF. CDR3 in DNA: TGTGCCAGCAGCCCGGGACTTAACTATGGCTACACCTTC.

The chain couples TRBV7-3 to TRBJ2-2; 7 nucleotides match TRBD2. Germline CDR1 reads SGHTA; CDR2 reads FQGTGA. Germline trimming cut 5 bases from V and 0 bases from J; bases unmatched to any gene: 15. This CDR3 has 19 residues. The CDR3 reads CASSNPRGGDDSNTGELFF. CDR3 DNA: TGTGCCAGCAGCAACCCCCGGGGAGGGGACGATTCGAACACCGGGGAGCTGTTTTTT. The full variable domain, its missing parts supplied by reference TRBV7-3 and TRBJ2-2, is GAGVSQTPSNKVTEKGKYVELRCDPISGHTALYWYRQSLGQGPEFLIYFQGTGAADDSGLPNDRFFAVRPEGSVSTLKIQRTERGDSAVYLCASSNPRGGDDSNTGELFFGEGSRLTVL.

J is TRBJ1-5 and V is TRBV6-2 or TRBV6-3; D gene uncertain. Between the trimmed V and J ends, which lost 3 bases and 5 bases, there was a span of 8 bases. The length of the CDR3 is 13 residues. Per the germline V gene, CDR1 is MNHEY and CDR2 is SVGEGT. The CDR3 loop reads CASSYGRDQPQHF. DNA for the CDR3: TGTGCCAGCAGTTATGGGAGGGATCAGCCCCAGCATTTT.

The V gene is TRBV19, the J gene TRBJ1-5; weak D call: TRBD1 (6 bases). V gave up 7 bases and J gave up 4 bases, with 14 bases separating them. From germline, CDR1 is LNHDA and CDR2 SQIVND (reference sequence). The CDR3 has 14 residues. CDR3 loop: CASTLQGLNQPQHF. CDR3 in DNA: TGTGCCAGTACCTTACAGGGATTGAATCAGCCCCAGCATTTT.

The rearrangement uses TRBV13 and TRBJ2-1; possibly TRBD2 for D (6 bases). V was pared by 3 bases and J by 2 bases, with 17 bases between. The CDR3 runs 17 residues. Germline lookup yields CDR1 PRHDT and CDR2 FYEKMQ (reference sequence). CDR3 region: CASSLGGAVMAYNEQFF. DNA for the CDR3: TGTGCCAGCAGCTTGGGGGGTGCGGTCATGGCCTACAATGAGCAGTTCTTC.

The chain couples TRBV5-1 to TRBJ2-7; 8 nucleotides line up with TRBD1. This CDR3 comprises 14 residues. After removal of 6 bases from V and 7 bases from J, the junction contained 12 bases not matched to a gene. CDR1 is SGHRS, CDR2 YFSETQ, per germline. The CDR3 nucleotides read TGCGCCAGCACCAGACAGGGGACCTCTGGAGAGCAGTACTTC. This translates into CASTRQGTSGEQYF. Combining the CDR3 with reference TRBV5-1 and TRBJ2-7 gives the whole variable domain KAGVTQTPRYLIKTRGQQVTLSCSPISGHRSVSWYQQTPGQGLQFLFEYFSETQRNKGNFPGRFSGRQFSNSRSEMNVSTLELGDSALYLCASTRQGTSGEQYFGPGTRLTVT.

J is TRBJ2-3 and V is TRBV24-1; the match to TRBD2 covers 10 bases. The germline V gene encodes CDR1 KGHDR and CDR2 SFDVKD. J was trimmed by 3 bases and V by 1 base; bases with no gene match: 3. The CDR3 totals 16 residues. The CDR3 DNA reads as TGTGCCACCAGTGATTTTCCGGGACTAGCGACAGATACGCAGTATTTT. This sequence encodes CATSDFPGLATDTQYF.

This clone is a singleton in its sample. The chain uses TRBV19 and TRBJ2-7; D is perhaps TRBD1 (6 bases). The CDR3 covers 13 residues. The germline gives CDR1 LNHDA, CDR2 SQIVND (reference sequence). V was cut by 5 bases and J by 5 bases, with 13 bases left in between. The CDR3 bases are TGTGCCAGTAGTGGCAGGGGCAGGGACGAGCAGTACTTC. Translating it yields CASSGRGRDEQYF. The full variable domain, in which reference TRBV19 and TRBJ2-7 provide the parts outside the CDR3, is DGGITQSPKYLFRKEGQNVTLSCEQNLNHDAMYWYRQDPGQGLRLIYYSQIVNDFQKGDIAEGYSVSREKKESFPLTVTSAQKNPTAFYLCASSGRGRDEQYFGPGTRLTVT.

This chain joins TRBV30 and TRBJ2-2; weak D call: TRBD2 (5 bases). The CDR3 length is 13 residues. Trimming took 7 bases from V and 0 from J, leaving 9 bases between them. The V gene's germline CDR1 is GTSNPN and CDR2 SVGIG (reference sequence). CDR3 nucleotide sequence: TGTGCCTTGGCCGGGGCGAACACCGGGGAGCTGTTTTTT. It is translated as CALAGANTGELFF.

This chain uses TRBV6-2 or TRBV6-3 with TRBJ2-1, with 8 bases fitting TRBD1. The CDR3 consists of 16 residues. Germline values: CDR1 MNHEY, CDR2 SVGEGT. The ends lost 0 bases at V and 6 bases at J; junction bases unmatched: 7. In DNA form, the CDR3 reads TGTGCCAGCAGTTACTCTCCGGACAGGGTTGGCAATGAGCAGTTCTTC. Protein product: CASSYSPDRVGNEQFF.

The chain recombines TRBV3-1 (or the pseudogene TRBV3-2) with TRBJ1-5; 9 bases line up with TRBD1. The CDR3 extends over 15 amino acids. The V segment lost 10 bases and the J segment 1 base; nucleotides outside the gene matches: 8. CDR1 is LGHDT and CDR2 is YNNKEL in the germline V gene (reference sequence). The CDR3, as DNA: TGTGCCACCTCTACAGGGGGCCTGAGCAATCAGCCCCAGCATTTT. It is translated as CATSTGGLSNQPQHF.

The chain employs TRBV2 and TRBJ1-3; TRBD1 is a possible D gene (5 bases). Germline lookup yields CDR1 SNHLY and CDR2 FYNNEI. V dropped 4 bases and J dropped 4 bases, with 14 bases sitting between them. The CDR3 sequence is 15 residues long. The CDR3 loop reads CASSGLLGPGNTIYF. CDR3 bases: TGTGCCAGCAGTGGTCTGTTGGGGCCCGGAAACACCATATATTTT.

V and J are TRBV11-2 and TRBJ1-1; D not resolved. V dropped 4 bases and J dropped 7 bases, with 7 bases sitting between them. This CDR3 region has 11 residues. CDR1 and CDR2 from the germline V gene are SGHAT and FQNNGV. CDR3 DNA: TGTGCCAGCAGCTCCAGGAATGAAGCTTTCTTT. Amino acid sequence: CASSSRNEAFF.

This chain joins TRBV6-4 and TRBJ2-3; 8 bases map to TRBD1. The CDR3 is 15 amino acids. The germline V gene has CDR1 MRHNA and CDR2 SNTAGT. Trimming removed 2 bases from V and 1 base from J; junction bases left unmatched: 2. CDR3: CASSDRTGRTDTQYF. In nucleotides, the CDR3 is TGTGCCAGCAGTGACCGGACAGGGCGCACAGATACGCAGTATTTT.

The rearrangement uses TRBV9 and TRBJ2-2; TRBD2 might be the D (5 bases). The ends were cut back, 0 bases at V and 7 bases at J, with 13 bases in the middle. CDR3 size: 15 residues. Germline loops: CDR1 SGDLS, CDR2 YYNGEE. CDR3 sequence reads: CASSVGELRVGELFF. CDR3 DNA sequence: TGTGCCAGCAGCGTAGGTGAACTGAGGGTCGGGGAGCTGTTTTTT. The full variable domain, in which reference TRBV9 and TRBJ2-2 provide the parts outside the CDR3, is DSGVTQTPKHLITATGQRVTLRCSPRSGDLSVYWYQQSLDQGLQFLIQYYNGEERAKGNILERFSAQQFPDLHSELNLSSLELGDSALYFCASSVGELRVGELFFGEGSRLTVL.

This chain uses TRBV7-9 with TRBJ1-2, with 9 bases that match TRBD1. V shed 5 bases and J 2 bases; nucleotides not matched to a gene: 6. There are 15 residues in the CDR3. Germline values: CDR1 SEHNR, CDR2 FQNEAQ (reference sequence). The CDR3 DNA reads TGTGCCAGCAGCCTCGGGACAGGGTCCAACTATGGCTACACCTTC. The encoded protein is CASSLGTGSNYGYTF.